This TCR beta chain was found in a study of breast tumors, draining lymph nodes, adjacent tissues. Samples came from axillary lymph nodes draining the breast cancer. TCRdb reprocessed the multiplex PCR reads with MiXCR, giving one entry per CDR3 protein. This table holds approximately 170,000 distinct CDR3 sequences, roughly 30% found once. Study-wide results and caveats: Tumor T cell lymph node origin was a supported hypothesis, not proven.

Trimming took off 6 bases at V and 11 bases at J, with 30 bases between the two ends. The CDR3 loop spans 17 amino acids. This clonotype was observed at least ten times. Its target is not known. The specimen sequenced was axillary lymph node tissue. The receptor's source is a female donor with breast cancer. Some clones in this sample may be carry-over from other donors' samples. V and J are TRBV12-3 or TRBV12-4 and TRBJ2-3; the D gene could be TRBD1 or TRBD2 (5 bases each). DNA for the CDR3: TGTGCCAGCAGCCTTCATCCAGACTCGGGACGCGTTTGGGGGCAGTATTTT. It encodes CASSLHPDSGRVWGQYF.